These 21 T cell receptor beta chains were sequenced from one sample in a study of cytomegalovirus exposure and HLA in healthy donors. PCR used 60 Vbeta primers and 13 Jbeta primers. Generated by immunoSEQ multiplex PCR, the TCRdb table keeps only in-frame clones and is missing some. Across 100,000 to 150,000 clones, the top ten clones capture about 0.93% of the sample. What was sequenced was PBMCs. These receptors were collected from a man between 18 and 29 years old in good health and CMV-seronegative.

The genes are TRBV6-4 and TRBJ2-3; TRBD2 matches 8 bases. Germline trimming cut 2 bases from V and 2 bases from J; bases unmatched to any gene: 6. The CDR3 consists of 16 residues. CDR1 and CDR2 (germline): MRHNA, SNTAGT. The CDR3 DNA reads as TGTGCCAGCAGTGACGGGGCGGGAGGCCTCACAGATACGCAGTATTTT. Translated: CASSDGAGGLTDTQYF.

CDR3 coding DNA: TGTGCCAGCAGTGACTCAGGGGGAAGGGTGTTTTTT. It codes for CASSDSGGRVFF. The rearrangement joins TRBV25-1 to TRBJ1-4; 7 bases are shared with TRBD1. Germline V CDR1 and CDR2: MGHDK, SYGVNS. J lost 15 bases, V lost 3 bases, and 7 bases had no gene match. The CDR3 extends over 12 amino acids.

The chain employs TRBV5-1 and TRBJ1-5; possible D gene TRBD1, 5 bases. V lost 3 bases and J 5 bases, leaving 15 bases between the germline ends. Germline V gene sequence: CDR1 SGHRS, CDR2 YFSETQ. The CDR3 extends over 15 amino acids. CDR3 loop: CASSSTGGVDQPQHF. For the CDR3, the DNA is TGCGCCAGCAGCTCCACGGGAGGGGTAGATCAGCCCCAGCATTTT.

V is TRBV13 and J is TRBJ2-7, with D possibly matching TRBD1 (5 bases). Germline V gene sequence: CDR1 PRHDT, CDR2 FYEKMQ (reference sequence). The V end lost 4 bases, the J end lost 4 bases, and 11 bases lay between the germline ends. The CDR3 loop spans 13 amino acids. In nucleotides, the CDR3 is TGTGCCAGCAGCTCAGGGTCACAATACGAGCAGTACTTC. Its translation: CASSSGSQYEQYF.

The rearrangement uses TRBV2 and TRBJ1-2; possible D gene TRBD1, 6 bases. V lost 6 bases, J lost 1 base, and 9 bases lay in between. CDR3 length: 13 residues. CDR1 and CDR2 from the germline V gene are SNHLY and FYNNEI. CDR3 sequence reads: CASRGTFNYGYTF. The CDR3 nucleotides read TGTGCCAGCAGGGGGACATTTAACTATGGCTACACCTTC.

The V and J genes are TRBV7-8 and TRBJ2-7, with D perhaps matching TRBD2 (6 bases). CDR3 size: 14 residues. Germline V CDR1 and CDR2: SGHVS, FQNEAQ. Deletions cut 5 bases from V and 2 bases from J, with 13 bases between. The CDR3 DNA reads TGTGCCAGCAGCCTGCTGGGACTGGCCTACGAGCAGTACTTC. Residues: CASSLLGLAYEQYF.

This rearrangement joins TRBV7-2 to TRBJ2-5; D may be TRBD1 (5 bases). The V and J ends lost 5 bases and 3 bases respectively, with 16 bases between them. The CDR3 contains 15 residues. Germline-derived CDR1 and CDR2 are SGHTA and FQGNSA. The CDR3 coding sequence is TGTGCCAGCAGCCTATTCATAGGGGCGAAAGAGACCCAGTACTTC. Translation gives CASSLFIGAKETQYF. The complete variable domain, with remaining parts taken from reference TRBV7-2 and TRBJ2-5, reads GAGVSQSPSNKVTEKGKDVELRCDPISGHTALYWYRQSLGQGLEFLIYFQGNSAPDKSGLPSDRFSAERTGGSVSTLTIQRTQQEDSAVYLCASSLFIGAKETQYFGPGTRLLVL.

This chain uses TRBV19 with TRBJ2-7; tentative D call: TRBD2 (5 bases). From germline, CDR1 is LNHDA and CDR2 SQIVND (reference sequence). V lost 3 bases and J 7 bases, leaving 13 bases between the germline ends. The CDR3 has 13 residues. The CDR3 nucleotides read TGTGCCAGTAGTATTCGGGGTTTAGAGGAGCAGTACTTC. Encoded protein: CASSIRGLEEQYF.

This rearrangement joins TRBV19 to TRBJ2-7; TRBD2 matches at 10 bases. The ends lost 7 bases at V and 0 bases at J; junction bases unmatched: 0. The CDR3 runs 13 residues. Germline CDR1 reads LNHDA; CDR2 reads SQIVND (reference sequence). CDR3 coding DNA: TGTGCCAGTACTAGCGGGAGCTCCTACGAGCAGTACTTC. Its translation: CASTSGSSYEQYF.

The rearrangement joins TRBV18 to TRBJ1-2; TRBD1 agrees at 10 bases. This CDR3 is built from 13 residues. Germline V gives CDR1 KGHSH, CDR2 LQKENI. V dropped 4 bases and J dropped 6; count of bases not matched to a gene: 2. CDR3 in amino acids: CASSLGTGDGYTF. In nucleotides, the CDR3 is TGTGCCAGCTCACTCGGGACAGGGGATGGCTACACCTTC.

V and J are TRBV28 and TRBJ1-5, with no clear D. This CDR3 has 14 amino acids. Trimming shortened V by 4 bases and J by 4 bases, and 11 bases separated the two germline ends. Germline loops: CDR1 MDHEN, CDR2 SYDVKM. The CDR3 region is CASSSPLENQPQHF. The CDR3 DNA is TGTGCCAGCAGTTCTCCACTAGAAAATCAGCCCCAGCATTTT.

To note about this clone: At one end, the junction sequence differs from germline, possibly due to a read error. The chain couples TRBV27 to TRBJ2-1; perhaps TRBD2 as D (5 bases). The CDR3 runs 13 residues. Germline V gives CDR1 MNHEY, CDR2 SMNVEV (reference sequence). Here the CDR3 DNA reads TGTGCCAGCAGGTTATGGGAGAACAATGAGCAGTTCTTC. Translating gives CASRLWENNEQFF.

In DNA, the CDR3 is TGTGCCAGCAGCCGGACGGGGTCCGTGGAGCAGTACTTC. It is translated as CASSRTGSVEQYF. This chain connects TRBV14 to TRBJ2-7, with a tentative D call TRBD2 (5 bases). With 4 bases removed from V and 7 bases from J, the gap between germline ends came to 14 bases. This CDR3 contains 13 residues. CDR1 is SGHDN and CDR2 is FVKESK in the germline V gene.

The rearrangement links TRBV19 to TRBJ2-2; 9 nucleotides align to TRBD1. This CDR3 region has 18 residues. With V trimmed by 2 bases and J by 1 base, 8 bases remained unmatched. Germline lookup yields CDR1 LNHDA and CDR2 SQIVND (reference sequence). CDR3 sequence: CASSIPRDREKNTGELFF. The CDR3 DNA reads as TGTGCCAGTAGTATACCTCGGGACAGGGAAAAGAACACCGGGGAGCTGTTTTTT.

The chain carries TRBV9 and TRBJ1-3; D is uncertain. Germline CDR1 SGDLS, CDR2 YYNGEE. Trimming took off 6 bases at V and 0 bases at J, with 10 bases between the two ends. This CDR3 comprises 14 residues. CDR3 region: CASKAEASGNTIYF. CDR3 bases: TGTGCCAGCAAAGCTGAGGCCTCTGGAAACACCATATATTTT.

The DNA of the CDR3 is TGTGCCAGCAGCCTTATCAGGGGGAATGGCTACACCTTC. Its protein product is CASSLIRGNGYTF. The chain uses TRBV27 and TRBJ1-2, with 7 bases that match TRBD1. Trimming at V came to 6 bases and at J to 6 bases, leaving 7 bases not matched to a gene. Germline V CDR1 and CDR2: MNHEY, SMNVEV (reference sequence). The CDR3 runs to 13 residues.

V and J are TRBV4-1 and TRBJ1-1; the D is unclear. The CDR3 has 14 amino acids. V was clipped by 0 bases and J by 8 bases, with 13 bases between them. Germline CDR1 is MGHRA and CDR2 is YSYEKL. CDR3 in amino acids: CASSQDMAVVEAFF. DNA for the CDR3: TGCGCCAGCAGCCAAGATATGGCAGTGGTAGAAGCTTTCTTT.

CDR3: CSVGPRLAGHYEQYF. CDR3 DNA sequence: TGCAGCGTGGGCCCTCGACTAGCGGGACACTACGAGCAGTACTTC. The chain employs TRBV29-1 and TRBJ2-7; TRBD2 agrees at 11 bases. The V gene's germline CDR1 is SQVTM and CDR2 ANQGSEA. V lost 6 bases, J lost 3 bases, and 10 bases stayed unmatched. The CDR3 has 15 amino acids.

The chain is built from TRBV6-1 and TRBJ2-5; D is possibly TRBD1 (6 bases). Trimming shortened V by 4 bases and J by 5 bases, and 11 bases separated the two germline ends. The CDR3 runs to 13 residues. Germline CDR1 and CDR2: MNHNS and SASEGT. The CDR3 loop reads CASSAARGETQYF. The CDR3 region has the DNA TGTGCCAGCAGTGCCGCCAGGGGCGAGACCCAGTACTTC.

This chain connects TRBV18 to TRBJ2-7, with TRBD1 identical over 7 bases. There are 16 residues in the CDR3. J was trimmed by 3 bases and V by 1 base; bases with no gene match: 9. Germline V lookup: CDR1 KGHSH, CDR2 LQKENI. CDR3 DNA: TGTGCCAGCTCACCACAGGACAGGACGTTTCTCTACGAGCAGTACTTC. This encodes CASSPQDRTFLYEQYF.

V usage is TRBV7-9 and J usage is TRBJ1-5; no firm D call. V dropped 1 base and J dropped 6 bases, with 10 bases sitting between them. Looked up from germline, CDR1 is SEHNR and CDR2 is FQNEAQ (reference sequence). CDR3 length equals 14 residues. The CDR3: CASSLGGIGQPQHF. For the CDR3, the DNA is TGTGCCAGCAGCTTAGGCGGGATAGGTCAGCCCCAGCATTTT.